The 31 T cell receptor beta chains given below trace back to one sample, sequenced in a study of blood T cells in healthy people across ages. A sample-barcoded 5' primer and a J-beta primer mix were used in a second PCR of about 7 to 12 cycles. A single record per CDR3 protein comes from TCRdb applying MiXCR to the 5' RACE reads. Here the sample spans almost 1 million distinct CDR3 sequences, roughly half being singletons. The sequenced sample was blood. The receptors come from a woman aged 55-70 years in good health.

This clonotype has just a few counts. The CDR3 spells CASSLVVSGRSYEQYF. In nucleotides, the CDR3 is TGTGCCAGCAGCTTAGTAGTTAGCGGGAGATCCTACGAGCAGTACTTC. The gene calls are TRBV11-2 and TRBJ2-7; 9 positions agree with TRBD2. After removal of 1 base from V and 1 base from J, the junction contained 5 bases not matched to a gene. CDR3 length equals 16 residues. Germline-derived CDR1 and CDR2 are SGHAT and FQNNGV.

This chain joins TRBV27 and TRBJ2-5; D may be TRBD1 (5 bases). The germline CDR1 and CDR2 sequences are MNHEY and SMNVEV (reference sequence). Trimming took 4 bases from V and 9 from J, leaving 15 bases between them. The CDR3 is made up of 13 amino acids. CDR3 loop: CASSSNTKGPQYF. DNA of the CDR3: TGTGCCAGCAGTTCAAACACCAAGGGGCCCCAGTACTTC.

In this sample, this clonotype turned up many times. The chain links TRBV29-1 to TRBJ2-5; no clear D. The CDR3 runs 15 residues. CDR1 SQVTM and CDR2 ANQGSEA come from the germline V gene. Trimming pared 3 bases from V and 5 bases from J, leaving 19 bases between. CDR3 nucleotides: TGCAGCGTTGAGTTGTACTCCGCATCTGTGGAGACCCAGTACTTC. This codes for CSVELYSASVETQYF.

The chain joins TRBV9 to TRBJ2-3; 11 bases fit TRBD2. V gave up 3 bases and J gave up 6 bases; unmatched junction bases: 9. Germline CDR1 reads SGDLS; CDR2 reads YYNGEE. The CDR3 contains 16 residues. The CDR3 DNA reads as TGTGCCAGCAGCGGAACGCTAGCGGGAGGTTTGGATACGCAGTATTTT. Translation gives CASSGTLAGGLDTQYF. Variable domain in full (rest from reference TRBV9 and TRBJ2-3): DSGVTQTPKHLITATGQRVTLRCSPRSGDLSVYWYQQSLDQGLQFLIQYYNGEERAKGNILERFSAQQFPDLHSELNLSSLELGDSALYFCASSGTLAGGLDTQYFGPGTRLTVL.

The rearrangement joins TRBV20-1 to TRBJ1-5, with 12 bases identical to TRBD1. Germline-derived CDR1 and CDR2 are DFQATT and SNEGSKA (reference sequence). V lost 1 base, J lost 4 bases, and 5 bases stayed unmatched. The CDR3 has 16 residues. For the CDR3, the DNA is TGCAGTGCTAGAGCCCCGGGACAGGGGGCGAATCAGCCCCAGCATTTT. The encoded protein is CSARAPGQGANQPQHF.

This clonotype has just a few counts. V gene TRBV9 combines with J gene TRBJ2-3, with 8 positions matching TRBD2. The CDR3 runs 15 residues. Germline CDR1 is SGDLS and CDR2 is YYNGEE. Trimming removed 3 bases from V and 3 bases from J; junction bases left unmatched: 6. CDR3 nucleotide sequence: TGTGCCAGCAGCGGTAGCGGGATGGGGACAGATACGCAGTATTTT. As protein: CASSGSGMGTDTQYF.

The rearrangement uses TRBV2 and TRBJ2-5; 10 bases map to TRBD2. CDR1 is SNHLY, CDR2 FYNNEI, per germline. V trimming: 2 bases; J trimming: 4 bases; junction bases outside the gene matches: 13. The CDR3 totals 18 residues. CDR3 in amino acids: CASSETLAGVGAGETQYF. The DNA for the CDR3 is TGTGCCAGCAGTGAAACGCTAGCGGGAGTGGGAGCGGGAGAGACCCAGTACTTC.

The CDR3 sequence is CASSPLPSASYEQYF. In DNA, the CDR3 is TGTGCCAGCAGCCCCCTCCCCAGCGCAAGTTACGAGCAGTACTTC. The V and J genes are TRBV12-3 or TRBV12-4 and TRBJ2-5; D remains unclear. Judging by the DNA end, TRBJ2-7 fits better; the J call may be wrong. The CDR3 runs to 15 residues.

DNA of the CDR3: TGTGCCAGCACTTACTCACAGGGTTACAGGGAGCTGTTTTTT. It yields the protein CASTYSQGYRELFF. J is TRBJ2-2 and V is TRBV28; maybe TRBD1 (6 bases). The CDR3 loop spans 14 amino acids. CDR1 and CDR2 from the germline V gene are MDHEN and SYDVKM. V was cut by 7 bases and J by 9 bases, with 18 bases left in between.

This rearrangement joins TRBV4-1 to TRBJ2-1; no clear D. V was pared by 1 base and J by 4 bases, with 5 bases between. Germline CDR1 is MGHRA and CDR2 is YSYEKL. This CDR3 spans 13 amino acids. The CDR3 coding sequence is TGCGCCAGCAGCCAAGGGGAATACAATGAGCAGTTCTTC. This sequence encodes CASSQGEYNEQFF.

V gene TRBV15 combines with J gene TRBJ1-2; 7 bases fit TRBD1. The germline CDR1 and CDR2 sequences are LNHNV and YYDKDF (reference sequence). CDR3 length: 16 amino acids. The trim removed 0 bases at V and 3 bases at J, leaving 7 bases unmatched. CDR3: CATSRDKGQVYYGYTF. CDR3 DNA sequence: TGTGCCACCAGCAGAGATAAAGGACAGGTCTACTATGGCTACACCTTC.

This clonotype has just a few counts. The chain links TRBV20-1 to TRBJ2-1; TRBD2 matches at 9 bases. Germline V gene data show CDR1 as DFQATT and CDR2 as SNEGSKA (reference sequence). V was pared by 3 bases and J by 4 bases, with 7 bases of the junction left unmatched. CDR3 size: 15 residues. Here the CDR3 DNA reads TGCAGTGCTAGTGGTAGCGGGAGAGTATACAATGAGCAGTTCTTC. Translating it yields CSASGSGRVYNEQFF.

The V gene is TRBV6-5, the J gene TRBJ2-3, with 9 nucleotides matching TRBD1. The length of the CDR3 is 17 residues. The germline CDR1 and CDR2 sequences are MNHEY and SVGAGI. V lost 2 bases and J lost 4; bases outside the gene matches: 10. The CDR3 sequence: CASSYAGQGRGPDTQYF. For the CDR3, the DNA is TGTGCCAGCAGTTACGCGGGACAGGGCAGGGGCCCAGATACGCAGTATTTT.

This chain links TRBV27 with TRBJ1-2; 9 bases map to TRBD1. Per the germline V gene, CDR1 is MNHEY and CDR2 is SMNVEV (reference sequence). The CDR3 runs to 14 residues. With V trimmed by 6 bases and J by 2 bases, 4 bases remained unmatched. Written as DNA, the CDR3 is TGTGCCAGCAGGGTGGGGACAGGGAACTATGGCTACACCTTC. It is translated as CASRVGTGNYGYTF.

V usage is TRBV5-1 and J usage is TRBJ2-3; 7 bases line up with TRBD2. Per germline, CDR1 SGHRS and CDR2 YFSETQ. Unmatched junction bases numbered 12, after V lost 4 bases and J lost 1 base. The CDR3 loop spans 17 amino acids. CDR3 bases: TGCGCCAGCAGCCCTCAACCCTCTAGCGGAGGCACAGATACGCAGTATTTT. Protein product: CASSPQPSSGGTDTQYF.

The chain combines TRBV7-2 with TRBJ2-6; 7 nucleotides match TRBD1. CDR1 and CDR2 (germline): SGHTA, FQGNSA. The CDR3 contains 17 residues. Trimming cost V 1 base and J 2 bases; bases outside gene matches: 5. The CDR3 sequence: CASSLGPTGAGANVLTF. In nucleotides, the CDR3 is TGTGCCAGCAGCTTAGGGCCCACAGGGGCTGGGGCCAACGTCCTGACTTTC. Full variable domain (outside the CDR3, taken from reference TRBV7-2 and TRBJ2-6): GAGVSQSPSNKVTEKGKDVELRCDPISGHTALYWYRQSLGQGLEFLIYFQGNSAPDKSGLPSDRFSAERTGGSVSTLTIQRTQQEDSAVYLCASSLGPTGAGANVLTFGAGSRLTVL.

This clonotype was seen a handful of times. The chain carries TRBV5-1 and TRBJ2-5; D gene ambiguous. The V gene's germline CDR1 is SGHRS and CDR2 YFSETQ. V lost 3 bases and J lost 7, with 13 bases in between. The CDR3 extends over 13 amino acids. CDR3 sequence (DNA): TGCGCCAGCAGCTCACTCCCCGACGGGACCCAGTACTTC. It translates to CASSSLPDGTQYF.

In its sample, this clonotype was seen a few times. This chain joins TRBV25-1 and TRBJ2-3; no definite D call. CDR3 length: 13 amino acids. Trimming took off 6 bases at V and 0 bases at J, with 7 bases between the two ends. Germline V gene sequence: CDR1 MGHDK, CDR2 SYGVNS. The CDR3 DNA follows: TGTGCCAGCAGAGGGTTTAGCACAGATACGCAGTATTTT. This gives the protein CASRGFSTDTQYF. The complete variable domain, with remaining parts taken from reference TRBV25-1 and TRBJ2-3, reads EADIYQTPRYLVIGTGKKITLECSQTMGHDKMYWYQQDPGMELHLIHYSYGVNSTEKGDLSSESTVSRIRTEHFPLTLESARPSHTSQYLCASRGFSTDTQYFGPGTRLTVL.

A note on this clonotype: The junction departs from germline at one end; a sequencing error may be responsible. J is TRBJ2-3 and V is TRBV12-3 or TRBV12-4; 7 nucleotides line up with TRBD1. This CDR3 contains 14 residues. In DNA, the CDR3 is TGTGCTTCACAGGGCAGGGGGAGCGCAGATGCGCAGTATTTT. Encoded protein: CASQGRGSADAQYF.

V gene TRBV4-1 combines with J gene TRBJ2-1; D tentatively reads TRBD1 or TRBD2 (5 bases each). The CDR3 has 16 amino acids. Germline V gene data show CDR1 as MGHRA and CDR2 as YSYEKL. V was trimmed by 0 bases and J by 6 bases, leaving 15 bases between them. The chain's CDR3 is CASSQERGRAGNEQFF. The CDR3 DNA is TGCGCCAGCAGCCAAGAACGGGGCAGGGCCGGCAATGAGCAGTTCTTC.

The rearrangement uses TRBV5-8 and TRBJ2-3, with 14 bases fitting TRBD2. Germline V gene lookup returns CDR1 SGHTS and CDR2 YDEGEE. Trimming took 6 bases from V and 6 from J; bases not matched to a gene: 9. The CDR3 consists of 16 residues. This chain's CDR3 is CASNPGTSGRGDTQYF. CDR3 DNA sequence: TGTGCCAGCAACCCGGGGACTAGCGGGAGAGGGGATACGCAGTATTTT.

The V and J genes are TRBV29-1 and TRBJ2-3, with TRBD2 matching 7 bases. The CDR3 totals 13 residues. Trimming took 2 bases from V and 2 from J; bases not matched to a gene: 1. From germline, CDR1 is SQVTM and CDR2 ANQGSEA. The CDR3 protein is CSVELAVTDTQYF. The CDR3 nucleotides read TGCAGCGTTGAACTAGCGGTCACAGATACGCAGTATTTT.

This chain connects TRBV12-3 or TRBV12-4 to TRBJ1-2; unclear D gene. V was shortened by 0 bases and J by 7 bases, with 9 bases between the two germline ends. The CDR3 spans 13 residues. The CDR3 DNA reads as TGTGCCAGCAGTTTAGCGGGTGGCAGTGGCTACACCTTC. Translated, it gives CASSLAGGSGYTF.

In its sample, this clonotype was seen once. The CDR3 sequence: CASSYMVGEAKNIQYF. CDR3 coding DNA: TGTGCCAGCAGTTACATGGTCGGGGAGGCCAAAAACATTCAGTACTTC. V is TRBV6-2 or TRBV6-3 and J is TRBJ2-4; perhaps TRBD2 as D (5 bases). V shed 2 bases and J shed 1 base, with 12 bases lying between them. Germline V gene sequence: CDR1 MNHEY, CDR2 SVGEGT. This CDR3 contains 16 residues.

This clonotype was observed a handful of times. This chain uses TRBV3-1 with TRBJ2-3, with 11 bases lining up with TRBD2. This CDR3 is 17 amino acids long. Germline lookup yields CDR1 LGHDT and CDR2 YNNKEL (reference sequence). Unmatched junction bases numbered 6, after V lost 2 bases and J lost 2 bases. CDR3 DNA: TGTGCCAGCAGCCAACCGGTAGCGGGAGGGATCACAGATACGCAGTATTTT. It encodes CASSQPVAGGITDTQYF.

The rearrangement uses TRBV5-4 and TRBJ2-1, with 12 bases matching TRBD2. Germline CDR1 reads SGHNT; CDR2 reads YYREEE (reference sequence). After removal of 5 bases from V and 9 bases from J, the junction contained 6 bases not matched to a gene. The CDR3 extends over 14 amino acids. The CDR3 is CASRLAGGPPEQFF. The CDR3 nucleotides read TGTGCCAGCAGGCTAGCGGGAGGGCCCCCTGAGCAGTTCTTC. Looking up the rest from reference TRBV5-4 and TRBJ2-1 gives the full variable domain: ETGVTQSPTHLIKTRGQQVTLRCSSQSGHNTVSWYQQALGQGPQFIFQYYREEENGRGNFPPRFSGLQFPNYSSELNVNALELDDSALYLCASRLAGGPPEQFFGPGTRLTVL.

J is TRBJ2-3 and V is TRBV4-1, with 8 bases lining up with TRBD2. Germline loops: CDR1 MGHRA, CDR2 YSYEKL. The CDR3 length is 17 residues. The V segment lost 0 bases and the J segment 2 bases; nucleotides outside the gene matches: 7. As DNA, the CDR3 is TGCGCCAGCAGCCAAGAGGGCGGGAGGCCCCCCACAGATACGCAGTATTTT. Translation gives CASSQEGGRPPTDTQYF.

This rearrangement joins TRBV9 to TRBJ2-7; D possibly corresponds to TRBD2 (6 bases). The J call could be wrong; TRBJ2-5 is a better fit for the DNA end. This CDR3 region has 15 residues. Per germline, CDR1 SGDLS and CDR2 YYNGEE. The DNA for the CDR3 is TGTGCCAGCAGCGTAGAAACGGTGGAGGGAGAGACCCAGTACTTC. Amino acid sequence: CASSVETVEGETQYF.

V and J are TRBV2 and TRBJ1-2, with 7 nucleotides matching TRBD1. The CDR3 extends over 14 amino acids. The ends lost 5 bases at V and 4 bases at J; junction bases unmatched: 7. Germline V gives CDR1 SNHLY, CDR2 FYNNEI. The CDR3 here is CASSRDSKTYGYTF. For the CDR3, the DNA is TGTGCCAGCAGTAGGGACAGCAAAACCTATGGCTACACCTTC.

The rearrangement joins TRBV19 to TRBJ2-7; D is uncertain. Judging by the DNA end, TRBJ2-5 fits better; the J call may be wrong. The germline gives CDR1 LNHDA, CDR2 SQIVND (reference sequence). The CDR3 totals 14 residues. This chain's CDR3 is CASRPPNGGETQYF. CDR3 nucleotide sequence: TGTGCCAGTAGACCTCCGAACGGCGGCGAGACCCAGTACTTC.

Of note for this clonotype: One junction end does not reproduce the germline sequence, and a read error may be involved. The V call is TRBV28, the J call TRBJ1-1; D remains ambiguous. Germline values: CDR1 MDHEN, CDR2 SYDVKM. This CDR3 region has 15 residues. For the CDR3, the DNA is TGTGCCGGCAGTTGGACGGAAATACCAAGGACTGAAGCTTTCTTT. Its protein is CAGSWTEIPRTEAFF.